These T cell receptor beta chains were read from a single sample in a study of a mutant IDH1 vaccine in newly diagnosed glioma. No cognate antigen is known for these TCRs. TCRdb keeps only in-frame clones here, not all; method: immunoSEQ multiplex PCR. The sample includes approximately 84,000 clones, 70% to 90% of them seen just once. The sample was PBMCs, taken from a glioma patient whose treatment included an IDH1 peptide vaccine. The source is a man in his forties or fifties with glioma. CDR3s include the opening cysteine and the closing phenylalanine or tryptophan. A D gene is named only where the DNA matches it firmly. Not every row has a clone size; where given, it reads once, few, many or a size class.

CDR3aa	CDR3nt	d_gene	j_gene	v_gene	abundance
CASSDSGGLESSYEQYF	TGTGCCAGCAGTGACTCTGGGGGACTGGAGAGCTCCTACGAGCAGTACTTC	NA	TRBJ2-7	TRBV6-4	NA
CASSQEVGSEQFF	TGTGCCAGCAGCCAAGAGGTCGGCAGTGAGCAGTTCTTC	NA	TRBJ2-1	TRBV14	NA
CASSQGRGTKSYEQYF	TGCGCCAGCAGCCAAGGTAGAGGGACGAAATCCTACGAGCAGTACTTC	NA	TRBJ2-7	TRBV4-1	once
CASSSPLNLEISYQETQYF	TGTGCCAGCAGCTCACCCCTAAACCTTGAGATCTCGTACCAAGAGACCCAGTACTTC	NA	TRBJ2-5	TRBV7-9	NA
CASSLEGRGGTDTQYF	TGCGCCAGCAGCTTGGAGGGTCGGGGTGGCACAGATACGCAGTATTTT	NA	TRBJ2-3	TRBV5-1	few
CASSLNPNSYNEQFF	TGTGCCAGCAGCTTAAATCCCAACTCCTACAATGAGCAGTTCTTC	NA	TRBJ2-1	TRBV11-3	NA
CASSQPQGGGTGELFF	TGCGCCAGCAGCCAACCTCAGGGGGGAGGCACCGGGGAGCTGTTTTTT	NA	TRBJ2-2	TRBV4-1	NA
CASSLALGSQETQYF	TGTGCCAGCAGCCTCGCTCTTGGCTCCCAAGAGACCCAGTACTTC	NA	TRBJ2-5	TRBV6-1	once
CASRFQGALTDTQYF	TGCGCCAGCAGGTTCCAGGGGGCTTTGACAGATACGCAGTATTTT	TRBD1	TRBJ2-3	TRBV5-1	NA
CASSQTTSGDPFGETQYF	TGTGCCAGCAGCCAAACGACTAGCGGGGATCCTTTCGGGGAGACCCAGTACTTC	TRBD2	TRBJ2-5	TRBV7-2	NA
CASRPLAGGGTDTQYF	TGTGCCAGCAGGCCCCTAGCGGGGGGTGGAACAGATACGCAGTATTTT	TRBD2	TRBJ2-3	TRBV2	NA
CASSDSLAETDTQYF	TGTGCCAGCAGTGACAGTCTAGCGGAAACAGATACGCAGTATTTT	TRBD2	TRBJ2-3	TRBV6-4	NA
CASSFSQPQHF	TGTGCCAGCAGTTTCAGTCAGCCCCAGCATTTT	NA	TRBJ1-5	TRBV28	NA
CASSLGQGAAYEQYF	TGTGCCAGCAGCTTAGGACAGGGGGCAGCCTACGAGCAGTACTTC	TRBD1	TRBJ2-7	TRBV7-8	NA
CASSLAGAGHINTDTQYF	TGTGCCAGCAGCTTAGCGGGGGCGGGACACATTAACACAGATACGCAGTATTTT	NA	TRBJ2-3	TRBV7-8	NA
CASSYSREAKNIQYF	TGTGCCAGCAGTTATAGCAGGGAAGCCAAAAACATTCAGTACTTC	NA	TRBJ2-4	TRBV25-1	NA
CASRGTGKSFRWTQYF	TGTGCCAGCAGGGGGACAGGGAAAAGCTTTCGGTGGACCCAGTACTTC	TRBD1	TRBJ2-5	TRBV28	NA
CASSSGTAYGYTF	TGCGCCAGCAGCTCCGGGACAGCCTATGGCTACACCTTC	TRBD1	TRBJ1-2	TRBV5-1	NA
CASRETFTGPQETQYF	TGCGCCAGCAGAGAGACTTTTACAGGTCCACAAGAGACCCAGTACTTC	NA	TRBJ2-5	TRBV10-2	NA
CASSPFGPGQPQHF	TGTGCCAGCAGCCCCTTTGGGCCTGGTCAGCCCCAGCATTTT	NA	TRBJ1-5	TRBV5-6	NA
CASRTGVKNEKLFF	TGTGCCAGCAGAACCGGTGTTAAAAATGAAAAACTGTTTTTT	NA	TRBJ1-4	TRBV6-6	NA
CASRGWQNTGELFF	TGTGCCAGCAGGGGATGGCAGAACACCGGGGAGCTGTTTTTT	NA	TRBJ2-2	TRBV28	few
CASSSGTPYEQYF	TGTGCCAGCAGCTCCGGGACTCCCTACGAGCAGTACTTC	NA	TRBJ2-7	TRBV7-2	NA
CASSLESRGTEAFF	TGTGCCAGCAGCTTGGAATCCCGGGGAACTGAAGCTTTCTTT	NA	TRBJ1-1	TRBV5-4	NA
CASSRGAGSSGTGELFF	TGTGCCAGCAGCCGGGGGGCGGGCTCCTCAGGGACCGGGGAGCTGTTTTTT	NA	TRBJ2-2	TRBV7-9	NA
CASSPSGGVGIQYF	TGTGCCAGCAGTCCCTCAGGAGGGGTCGGCATTCAGTACTTC	NA	TRBJ2-4	TRBV6-1	NA
CASSVVAGSSYNEQFF	TGTGCCAGCAGCGTAGTTGCCGGGAGCTCCTACAATGAGCAGTTCTTC	NA	TRBJ2-1	TRBV9	NA
CASSHRTGTGVDEQYF	TGTGCCAGCAGCCACAGGACCGGGACAGGGGTTGACGAGCAGTACTTC	TRBD1	TRBJ2-7	TRBV11-3	NA
CSIGPPGLAGGPRLYNEQFF	TGCAGCATTGGACCCCCGGGACTAGCGGGAGGTCCCAGACTTTACAATGAGCAGTTCTTC	TRBD2	TRBJ2-1	TRBV29-1	NA
CASSPKGWNYGYTF	TGTGCCAGCAGCCCAAAGGGGTGGAACTATGGCTACACCTTC	NA	TRBJ1-2	TRBV5-6	NA
CASSEAGLLAETQYF	TGTGCCAGCAGTGAAGCGGGACTCCTCGCCGAGACCCAGTACTTC	NA	TRBJ2-5	TRBV2	NA
CSVPGLAGGKTDTQYF	TGCAGCGTGCCTGGACTAGCGGGGGGAAAGACAGATACGCAGTATTTT	TRBD2	TRBJ2-3	TRBV29-1	NA
CASSPEFSSNQPQHF	TGCGCCAGCAGCCCAGAGTTCAGTAGCAATCAGCCCCAGCATTTT	NA	TRBJ1-5	TRBV5-1	NA
CASIFGVADTQYF	TGTGCCAGCATCTTCGGAGTTGCAGATACGCAGTATTTT	NA	TRBJ2-3	TRBV2	NA
CASSLAGRGEKLFF	TGTGCCAGCAGCTTAGCAGGGAGGGGTGAAAAACTGTTTTTT	NA	TRBJ1-4	TRBV7-8	NA
CASSLFEQYF	TGTGCCAGCAGCTTATTCGAGCAGTACTTC	NA	TRBJ2-7	TRBV11-2	few
CAWRLAGGGQYF	TGTGCCTGGAGACTAGCGGGAGGGGGGCAGTATTTT	TRBD2	TRBJ2-3	TRBV30	NA
CASSLRQPGGANTEAFF	TGTGCCAGCAGCTTACGCCAGCCGGGGGGGGCCAACACTGAAGCTTTCTTT	NA	TRBJ1-1	TRBV11-2	NA
CASSPMVGGQYF	TGTGCCAGCTCACCAATGGTCGGGGGGCAGTACTTC	NA	TRBJ2-7	TRBV18	NA
CASSQDQIGLGNEQYF	TGCGCCAGCAGCCAAGATCAGATAGGCCTAGGGAACGAGCAGTACTTC	NA	TRBJ2-7	TRBV4-1	NA
CASSIVRGVETQYF	TGTGCCAGTAGTATAGTTCGGGGGGTAGAGACCCAGTACTTC	TRBD2	TRBJ2-5	TRBV19	NA
CASSLEGQGYEQYF	TGTGCCAGCAGCTTAGAGGGACAGGGCTACGAGCAGTACTTC	TRBD1	TRBJ2-7	TRBV7-9	NA
CASSPTSTGTGRERDTQYF	TGCGCCAGCAGTCCTACCTCGACCGGGACAGGGAGGGAACGAGATACGCAGTATTTT	TRBD1	TRBJ2-3	TRBV10-1	NA
CASSADRGPNYGYTF	TGTGCCAGCAGCGCCGACAGGGGCCCTAACTATGGCTACACCTTC	TRBD1	TRBJ1-2	TRBV5-6	NA
CASSLSLGRTEAFF	TGTGCCAGCAGCTTGAGCCTAGGGAGGACTGAAGCTTTCTTT	NA	TRBJ1-1	TRBV7-2	NA
CASSLVGLEGRAFF	TGTGCCAGCAGTTTAGTCGGCTTGGAGGGTAGGGCTTTCTTT	NA	TRBJ1-1	TRBV28	NA
CASSRQNYSNQPQHF	TGTGCCAGCAGTCGACAGAATTATAGCAATCAGCCCCAGCATTTT	NA	TRBJ1-5	TRBV6-4	NA
CASSLAQSSYEQYF	TGCGCCAGCAGCTTGGCACAGAGTTCCTACGAGCAGTACTTC	NA	TRBJ2-7	TRBV5-1	NA
CSVGTQLGELFF	TGCAGCGTCGGTACTCAATTGGGAGAACTGTTTTTT	NA	TRBJ1-4	TRBV29-1	NA
CASAPFPALNEQFF	TGTGCCAGCGCACCCTTCCCGGCTTTGAATGAGCAGTTCTTC	NA	TRBJ2-1	TRBV7-6	NA
CASTRELAEFAEQFF	TGCGCCAGCACCAGAGAACTAGCGGAGTTCGCTGAGCAGTTCTTC	TRBD2	TRBJ2-1	TRBV4-3	few
CASSQTGVRRDEQYF	TGCGCCAGCAGCCAAACAGGGGTGAGGAGGGACGAGCAGTACTTC	NA	TRBJ2-7	TRBV4-3	NA
CASSSGGFPPQHF	TGTGCCAGCAGCTCAGGGGGTTTTCCGCCCCAGCATTTT	TRBD1	TRBJ1-5	TRBV7-2	NA
CASSRVYNEKLFF	TGTGCCAGCAGCCGCGTTTACAATGAAAAACTGTTTTTT	NA	TRBJ1-4	TRBV7-6	NA
CSVEDGGGPNYGYTF	TGCAGCGTTGAAGATGGAGGGGGCCCTAACTATGGCTACACCTTC	TRBD1	TRBJ1-2	TRBV29-1	NA